The 9 T cell receptor beta chains in this list originate from one sample, sequenced in a study of shared T cell receptors in the human thymus. Sequencing was performed with immunoSEQ multiplex PCR; in TCRdb, only in-frame clones are kept and a portion is missing. Of 700,000 or so clones in the sample, around 85% were seen once. These sequences were also reported in another study, on human thymus T cells.

Sample: thymocytes. These receptors were taken from a girl under two years old with a congenital heart defect.

Worth noting for this clone: This sample also contains other DNA sequences that code for the same CDR3. This sequence joins TRBV5-4 and TRBJ1-2; D remains unclear. Trimming cost V 0 bases and J 6 bases, with 3 bases left between them. Germline values: CDR1 SGHNT, CDR2 YYREEE (reference sequence). The CDR3 loop spans 11 amino acids. The CDR3 is CASSLADGYTF. CDR3 DNA: TGTGCCAGCAGCTTGGCCGATGGCTACACCTTC.

CDR3 nucleotides: TGCGCCAGCAGCCAAGATGGTAGGGGGTCCTATGGCTACACCTTC. This encodes CASSQDGRGSYGYTF. The V call is TRBV4-1, the J call TRBJ1-2, with D possibly matching TRBD1 (6 bases). Germline values: CDR1 MGHRA, CDR2 YSYEKL. This CDR3 spans 15 amino acids. Trimming took off 0 bases at V and 4 bases at J, with 12 bases between the two ends.

This chain links TRBV6-4 with TRBJ2-1, with 8 bases that match TRBD1. Germline-derived CDR1 and CDR2 are MRHNA and SNTAGT. CDR3 length equals 17 residues. V gave up 0 bases and J gave up 5 bases; unmatched junction bases: 9. CDR3 protein: CASSDSTYRGKNNEQFF. The CDR3 DNA is TGTGCCAGCAGTGACTCGACCTACAGGGGGAAGAACAATGAGCAGTTCTTC.

The rearrangement joins TRBV9 to TRBJ1-1, with D possibly TRBD1 on 5 matching bases. Germline CDR1 and CDR2: SGDLS and YYNGEE. CDR3 length equals 14 residues. The V and J ends lost 4 bases and 1 base respectively, with 11 bases between them. The CDR3 DNA is TGTGCCAGCAGCTTTTTGGGGCGGAACACTGAAGCTTTCTTT. It yields the protein CASSFLGRNTEAFF. Full variable domain (rest looked up from reference TRBV9 and TRBJ1-1): DSGVTQTPKHLITATGQRVTLRCSPRSGDLSVYWYQQSLDQGLQFLIQYYNGEERAKGNILERFSAQQFPDLHSELNLSSLELGDSALYFCASSFLGRNTEAFFGQGTRLTVV.

The rearrangement links TRBV27 to TRBJ2-6, with 8 bases matching TRBD2. With 6 bases clipped from V and 2 bases from J, the junction kept 6 bases outside the gene matches. The length of the CDR3 is 16 residues. Looked up from germline, CDR1 is MNHEY and CDR2 is SMNVEV (reference sequence). This CDR3 reads CASRQSGGAGANVLTF. The CDR3 coding sequence is TGTGCCAGCAGGCAAAGCGGGGGCGCTGGGGCCAACGTCCTGACTTTC.

The J gene is TRBJ2-5, the V gene TRBV27; 9 bases are a match to TRBD2. After removal of 6 bases from V and 1 base from J, the junction contained 9 bases not matched to a gene. Germline V CDR1 and CDR2: MNHEY, SMNVEV (reference sequence). The CDR3 runs 16 residues. The DNA for the CDR3 is TGTGCCAGCAGAGATACGGTAGCGGGGGCCCAAGAGACCCAGTACTTC. Its translation: CASRDTVAGAQETQYF.

V is TRBV7-2 and J is TRBJ2-3; a weak D match, TRBD2 (5 bases). Per the germline V gene, CDR1 is SGHTA and CDR2 is FQGNSA. Trimming removed 1 base at V and 2 bases at J, with 19 bases between. CDR3 size: 18 residues. The CDR3 reads CASSLGDKTTDHTDTQYF. The CDR3, as DNA: TGTGCCAGCAGCTTAGGCGACAAGACTACCGACCACACAGATACGCAGTATTTT.

The V gene is TRBV7-2, the J gene TRBJ2-6; a possible D gene is TRBD2 (6 bases). This CDR3 has 16 amino acids. V dropped 3 bases and J dropped 3 bases, with 12 bases sitting between them. Germline loops: CDR1 SGHTA, CDR2 FQGNSA. The CDR3 bases are TGTGCCAGCAGCTTCTATGCGGAGGGTGGGGCCAACGTCCTGACTTTC. Translating gives CASSFYAEGGANVLTF.

The V gene is TRBV19, the J gene TRBJ1-1; TRBD1 matches 7 bases. The CDR3 extends over 14 amino acids. Germline V gives CDR1 LNHDA, CDR2 SQIVND (reference sequence). V was clipped by 6 bases and J by 4 bases; unmatched bases: 8. The CDR3 reads CASSQQGILTEAFF. CDR3 nucleotide sequence: TGTGCCAGTAGCCAACAGGGGATTCTCACTGAAGCTTTCTTT.